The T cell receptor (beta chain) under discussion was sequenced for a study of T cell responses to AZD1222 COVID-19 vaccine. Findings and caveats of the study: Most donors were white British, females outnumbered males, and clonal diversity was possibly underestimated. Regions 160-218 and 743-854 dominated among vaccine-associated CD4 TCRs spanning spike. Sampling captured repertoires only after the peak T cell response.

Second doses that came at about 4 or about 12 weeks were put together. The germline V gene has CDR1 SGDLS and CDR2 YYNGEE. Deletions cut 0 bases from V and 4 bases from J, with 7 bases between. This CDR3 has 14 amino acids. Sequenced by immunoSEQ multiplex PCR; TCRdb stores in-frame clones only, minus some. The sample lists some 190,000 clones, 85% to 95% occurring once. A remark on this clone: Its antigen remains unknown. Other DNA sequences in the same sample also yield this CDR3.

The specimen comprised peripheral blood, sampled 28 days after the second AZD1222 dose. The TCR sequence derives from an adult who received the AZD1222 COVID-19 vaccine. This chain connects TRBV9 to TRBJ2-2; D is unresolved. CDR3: CASSVGGGTGELFF. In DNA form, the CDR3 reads TGTGCCAGCAGCGTAGGGGGTGGCACCGGGGAGCTGTTTTTT.